Below, 18 T cell receptor beta chains from the same sample are listed, as sequenced in a study of shared clonotypes between healthy human individuals. Using immunoSEQ multiplex PCR, the repertoire was profiled, and TCRdb retains in-frame clones only, with some absent. The sample lists some 200,000 clones; 65% to 80% were seen once. The sequenced material came from memory CD4+ T cells sorted from blood. Subset indicated: CD45RA-negative fraction. These receptors originate from a man aged 25 to 45 in good health.

The chain uses TRBV2 and TRBJ2-5; D may be TRBD1 (5 bases). Per the germline V gene, CDR1 is SNHLY and CDR2 is FYNNEI. The CDR3 loop spans 14 amino acids. Between the trimmed V and J ends, which lost 2 bases and 2 bases, there was a span of 9 bases. DNA for the CDR3: TGTGCCAGCAGTGAAATGACAGATCAAGAGACCCAGTACTTC. Its translation: CASSEMTDQETQYF.

The chain recombines TRBV28 with TRBJ2-1; no reliable D call. This CDR3 spans 11 amino acids. Germline V CDR1 and CDR2: MDHEN, SYDVKM. Between the trimmed V and J ends, which lost 5 bases and 9 bases, there was a span of 8 bases. The CDR3 region is CASSPRGEQFF. Here the CDR3 DNA reads TGTGCCAGCAGTCCTCGTGGTGAGCAGTTCTTC. Together with reference TRBV28 and TRBJ2-1, the CDR3 gives the full variable domain: DVKVTQSSRYLVKRTGEKVFLECVQDMDHENMFWYRQDPGLGLRLIYFSYDVKMKEKGDIPEGYSVSREKKERFSLILESASTNQTSMYLCASSPRGEQFFGPGTRLTVL.

This chain links TRBV9 with TRBJ1-3; the match to TRBD1 covers 7 bases. Trimming at V came to 0 bases and at J to 2 bases, leaving 8 bases not matched to a gene. CDR1 is SGDLS, CDR2 YYNGEE, per germline. CDR3 length equals 17 residues. The CDR3 spells CASSVVGGGDAGNTIYF. CDR3 bases: TGTGCCAGCAGCGTAGTAGGGGGCGGAGATGCTGGAAACACCATATATTTT.

This sequence joins TRBV7-8 and TRBJ1-4; no definite D call. Germline CDR1 is SGHVS and CDR2 is FQNEAQ. Trimming cost V 7 bases and J 0 bases, with 12 bases left between them. CDR3 length: 15 residues. CDR3: CASTLSSPTNEKLFF. DNA of the CDR3: TGTGCCAGCACCTTGAGCTCCCCAACTAATGAAAAACTGTTTTTT.

This chain uses TRBV18 with TRBJ2-1; possibly TRBD2 for D (6 bases). V lost 3 bases and J 7 bases, leaving 19 bases between the germline ends. Per the germline V gene, CDR1 is KGHSH and CDR2 is LQKENI. The length of the CDR3 is 16 residues. Here the CDR3 reads CASSPYQEGVRNEQFF. As DNA, the CDR3 is TGTGCCAGCTCACCCTACCAGGAGGGAGTGAGAAATGAGCAGTTCTTC.

The chain employs TRBV30 and TRBJ1-1; D is possibly TRBD1 (6 bases). Germline assignment: CDR1 GTSNPN and CDR2 SVGIG (reference sequence). V was pared by 4 bases and J by 6 bases, with 9 bases between. The length of the CDR3 is 11 residues. The CDR3 DNA sequence: TGTGCCTGGAAGGGGGTTTCTGAAGCTTTCTTT. Protein sequence: CAWKGVSEAFF.

At least ten counts were recorded for this clone. J is TRBJ2-3 and V is TRBV5-4; D gene unclear. V was trimmed by 1 base and J by 0 bases, leaving 12 bases between them. The CDR3 spans 16 residues. From germline, CDR1 is SGHNT and CDR2 YYREEE (reference sequence). As DNA, the CDR3 is TGTGCCAGCAGCTTGTATTCGGGCGTTAGCACAGATACGCAGTATTTT. Its protein is CASSLYSGVSTDTQYF.

The gene calls are TRBV19 and TRBJ1-1, with 10 bases that match TRBD1. Germline trimming cut 10 bases from V and 4 bases from J; bases unmatched to any gene: 6. The length of the CDR3 is 13 residues. Germline CDR1 LNHDA, CDR2 SQIVND (reference sequence). The CDR3 loop is CATRDRGITEAFF. The CDR3 DNA follows: TGTGCCACCCGGGACAGGGGCATCACTGAAGCTTTCTTT.

The sample holds a few counts of this clone. This CDR3 reads CASTHIGLAGGSGVEQFF. The CDR3 coding sequence is TGTGCCAGCACTCATATCGGACTAGCGGGAGGGTCCGGCGTTGAGCAGTTCTTC. V is TRBV28 and J is TRBJ2-1; 15 nucleotides align to TRBD2. This CDR3 comprises 18 residues. In germline, CDR1 is MDHEN, CDR2 SYDVKM. V was pared by 7 bases and J by 9 bases, with 16 bases of the junction left unmatched. Complete variable domain (other parts from reference TRBV28 and TRBJ2-1): DVKVTQSSRYLVKRTGEKVFLECVQDMDHENMFWYRQDPGLGLRLIYFSYDVKMKEKGDIPEGYSVSREKKERFSLILESASTNQTSMYLCASTHIGLAGGSGVEQFFGPGTRLTVL.

This chain connects TRBV5-1 to TRBJ2-3; no clear D gene. This CDR3 contains 13 residues. Germline V gene sequence: CDR1 SGHRS, CDR2 YFSETQ. The V end lost 3 bases, the J end lost 6 bases, and 11 bases lay between the germline ends. The CDR3 region has the DNA TGCGCCAGCAGCTCCCTCCAGTCGGATACGCAGTATTTT. This sequence encodes CASSSLQSDTQYF.

This clone was counted only a few times. Different DNA sequences within this sample yield the same CDR3. The chain combines TRBV28 with TRBJ2-1; maybe TRBD1 (6 bases). The CDR3 has 15 residues. Per germline, CDR1 MDHEN and CDR2 SYDVKM. Trimming pared 6 bases from V and 0 bases from J, leaving 12 bases between. CDR3 sequence: CASSLRGSSYNEQFF. CDR3 sequence (DNA): TGTGCCAGCAGCCTCAGGGGAAGCTCCTACAATGAGCAGTTCTTC.

This clone was counted many times. The sample holds other DNA sequences that translate to the same CDR3. The chain combines TRBV28 with TRBJ1-5, with D possibly being TRBD1 (5 bases). The CDR3 totals 14 residues. Per germline, CDR1 MDHEN and CDR2 SYDVKM. Trimming removed 6 bases from V and 1 base from J, with 10 bases in between. The CDR3 coding sequence is TGTGCCAGCAGCCTGGGGGGGAGCAATCAGCCCCAGCATTTT. This sequence encodes CASSLGGSNQPQHF.

This clone was seen only a few times. This chain links TRBV7-9 with TRBJ1-2, with no clear D. Germline assignment: CDR1 SEHNR and CDR2 FQNEAQ (reference sequence). The CDR3 spans 13 residues. V shed 4 bases and J shed 5 bases, with 11 bases lying between them. CDR3: CASSSSDGYGYTF. CDR3 nucleotide sequence: TGTGCCAGCAGCTCCAGTGACGGGTATGGCTACACCTTC.

J is TRBJ1-3 and V is TRBV9; D may be TRBD1 (5 bases). Germline loops: CDR1 SGDLS, CDR2 YYNGEE. The CDR3 has 17 amino acids. Trimming removed 4 bases at V and 0 bases at J, with 17 bases between. The CDR3 region is CASSTDRDQYSGNTIYF. DNA of the CDR3: TGTGCCAGCAGCACGGACCGGGACCAGTACTCTGGAAACACCATATATTTT.

The rearrangement joins TRBV5-5 to TRBJ2-7, with D unresolved. The germline CDR1 and CDR2 sequences are SGHKS and YYEKEE (reference sequence). V shed 2 bases and J shed 3 bases, with 21 bases lying between them. The CDR3 is made up of 17 amino acids. Here the CDR3 DNA reads TGTGCCAGCAGCTTTTTATACGGGCGACAAAGAGGCTACGAGCAGTACTTC. It codes for CASSFLYGRQRGYEQYF.

This chain connects TRBV5-1 to TRBJ2-5; TRBD2 aligns across 7 bases. With V trimmed by 4 bases and J by 3 bases, 9 bases remained unmatched. Germline V gene lookup returns CDR1 SGHRS and CDR2 YFSETQ. CDR3 length equals 15 residues. CDR3 in DNA: TGCGCCAGCAGCCCTAGGACTAGTAAGGAAGAGACCCAGTACTTC. This encodes CASSPRTSKEETQYF.

There are a few counts of this clone. The rearrangement joins TRBV28 to TRBJ1-2; a weak D match, TRBD1 (6 bases). Deletions cut 3 bases from V and 4 bases from J, with 9 bases between. This CDR3 comprises 13 residues. CDR1 and CDR2 from the germline V gene are MDHEN and SYDVKM. CDR3 sequence reads: CASSFGDTYGYTF. Here the CDR3 DNA reads TGTGCCAGCAGTTTCGGGGACACCTATGGCTACACCTTC.

This clone was seen once. This chain connects TRBV4-3 to TRBJ2-5; 8 bases align to TRBD1. V dropped 4 bases and J dropped 0; count of bases not matched to a gene: 7. Germline CDR1 LGHNA, CDR2 YSLEER. CDR3 length equals 16 residues. Here the CDR3 reads CASSRDRGGYQETQYF. The DNA of the CDR3 is TGCGCCAGCAGCCGAGACAGGGGAGGTTACCAAGAGACCCAGTACTTC.